This T cell receptor (beta chain) comes out of a study of Ad26.COV2.S vaccination and SARS-CoV-2 variants. The treatment: some 19 received Ad26.COV2.S at low or high dose, single or two shots; roughly 5 received placebo; per-sample allocation not given. After the first vaccine or placebo injection, samples were drawn on day 63. This CDR3 comprises 14 residues. V lost 1 base and J 5 bases, leaving 11 bases between the germline ends. Germline values: CDR1 MNHNS, CDR2 SASEGT. Only in-frame clones appear in the TCRdb table, and some are missing; sequencing was by immunoSEQ multiplex PCR. Here the sample spans around 420,000 clones, 70% to 90% being singletons.

This sequence originates from a person aged 18-65 years who received the Ad26.COV2.S COVID-19 vaccine or a placebo. This chain connects TRBV6-1 to TRBJ1-2; a possible D gene is TRBD1 (6 bases). The sample here was peripheral blood, taken in a trial of Ad26.COV2.S vaccine versus placebo. CDR3 amino acids: CASSEEAGVYGYTF. DNA for the CDR3: TGTGCCAGCAGTGAAGAGGCAGGGGTATATGGCTACACCTTC.